Listed below are T cell receptor beta chains from one sample, sequenced in a study of blood T cell repertoires in COVID-19. Sequencing used immunoSEQ multiplex PCR; TCRdb keeps in-frame clones, though not all of them. The top ten hold 6.5% to 8.5% of the sample, which has more than 150,000 clones, around 90% seen once. Source material: peripheral blood. The receptors were gathered from a man aged 35 to 55 with acute or convalescent COVID-19. Both conserved end residues are part of each CDR3. D genes are given only for firm matches. Clone size is stated in some rows and not others, as once, few, many or a class when expanded.

j_gene | d_gene | v_gene | abundance | CDR3nt | CDR3aa
TRBJ2-2 | . | TRBV4-2 | . | TGTGCCAGCAGCCTACCGGCGCAGGCTGCGAACACCGGGGAGCTGTTTTTT | CASSLPAQAANTGELFF
TRBJ2-7 | . | TRBV7-2 | . | TGTGCCAGCAGCTCCGACAGTCAGGGGTTCTACGAGCAGTACTTC | CASSSDSQGFYEQYF
TRBJ2-7 | TRBD1 | TRBV30 | . | TGTGCCTGGAGTGCTGACGACAGGGTGGTGCAGTACTTC | CAWSADDRVVQYF
TRBJ1-1 | TRBD1 | TRBV5-1 | once | TGCGCCAGCAGCTTGACCCCCGGGACAGGGTACACTGAAGCTTTCTTT | CASSLTPGTGYTEAFF
TRBJ1-5 | TRBD1 | TRBV11-2 | . | TGTGCCAGCAGCCAAGGACAGGGGGCCAATCAGCCCCAGCATTTT | CASSQGQGANQPQHF
TRBJ1-5 | TRBD1 | TRBV9 | . | TGTGCCAGCAGCCCAGGGACAGGGGCGAGCGGCCAGCCCCAGCATTTT | CASSPGTGASGQPQHF
TRBJ1-5 | . | TRBV16 | . | TGTGCCAGCAGCCAGGAGTATAGCAATCAGCCCCAGCATTTT | CASSQEYSNQPQHF
TRBJ1-1 | . | TRBV10-1 | . | TGCGCCAGCAGTGACCAGACAGTGAACACTGAAGCTTTCTTT | CASSDQTVNTEAFF
TRBJ2-3 | . | TRBV11-2 | once | TGTGCCAGCAGCTTAGCGGGACAAAGCACAGATACGCAGTATTTT | CASSLAGQSTDTQYF
TRBJ2-5 | TRBD2 | TRBV29-1 | . | TGCAGCGTAGGGTGGCGGGGGGGCAGTGAGACCCAGTACTTC | CSVGWRGGSETQYF
TRBJ2-7 | . | TRBV13 | . | TGTGCCAGCAGCGTACAGCCTACCGGATACGAGCAGTACTTC | CASSVQPTGYEQYF